This TCR beta chain comes out of a study of regulatory T cells in long-lasting Graves disease. Study-level results: Gene preferences differed: TRBV28, TRBJ1-2, TRBJ2-5 in persistent cases.

On this clonotype: Antigen: not known.

V dropped 7 bases and J dropped 3 bases, with 19 bases sitting between them. Per the germline V gene, CDR1 is MNHNS and CDR2 is SASEGT. CDR3 length: 15 amino acids. This sample's time point: persistent/refractory GD, antithyroid drugs over 5 years with positive TRAb. After RNA was extracted from PBMCs, the TCR library was made from it. Construction of the TCR beta libraries employed iRepertoire HTBI primers in conjunction with Arm-PCR of CDR3 regions. TCRdb ran MiXCR on the multiplex PCR reads and lists one entry per CDR3 protein. There are approximately 290,000 distinct CDR3 sequences in the sample; around a fifth occur only once, and 56% lies in the top ten.

The rearrangement links TRBV6-1 to TRBJ2-7; possible D gene TRBD1, 6 bases. This specimen was peripheral blood mononuclear cells (PBMCs), taken when the disease was refractory, from a patient treated with antithyroid drugs. This receptor was obtained from a female donor with Graves disease. CDR3 coding DNA: TGTGCCAGCACCGAGGACGCAACAGGGAGCTACGAGCAGTACTTC. Translating it yields CASTEDATGSYEQYF.